These T cell receptor beta chains were read from a single sample in a study of T-cell memory formation after mild COVID-19. A single record per CDR3 protein comes from TCRdb applying MiXCR to the 5' RACE reads. The sample contains 400,000 or so distinct CDR3 sequences, roughly 20% of which appear only once. The sample was PBMCs or a T cell subset sorted from them (not recorded which). The receptors here all came from an adult woman who had mild COVID-19 (a few samples of this study predate the infection). Cell type and time point are not known. Each CDR3 is given with its conserved first and last residue. D genes are given only for firm matches. Clone sizes are given selectively: once, few, many, or a class where the clone is expanded.

D	size	V	J	CDR3	DNA
TRBD2	once	TRBV18	TRBJ2-1	CASSPPAGGAYNEQFF	TGTGCCAGCTCACCTCCGGCGGGGGGGGCCTACAATGAGCAGTTCTTC
TRBD2	NA	TRBV6-1	TRBJ2-2	CASSEQSGGNTGELFF	TGTGCCAGCAGTGAGCAGAGCGGGGGGAACACCGGGGAGCTGTTTTTT
NA	NA	TRBV7-9	TRBJ2-1	CASSFGRDHNEQFF	TGTGCCAGCAGCTTCGGCAGGGACCACAATGAGCAGTTCTTC
TRBD2	many	TRBV12-3/TRBV12-4	TRBJ2-7	CASSLGLAGTYEQYF	TGCGCCAGCAGCCTGGGACTAGCGGGAACCTACGAGCAGTACTTC
TRBD1	NA	TRBV12-3/TRBV12-4	TRBJ2-7	CASSPPGTAYEQYF	TGTGCCAGCAGTCCCCCCGGGACAGCCTACGAGCAGTACTTC
NA	few	TRBV7-9	TRBJ2-7	CASSPMRPPYEQYF	TGTGCCAGCAGCCCGATGAGGCCTCCCTACGAGCAGTACTTC
TRBD2	NA	TRBV3-1	TRBJ2-3	CASSRGISGGAVSDTQYF	TGTGCCAGCAGCCGCGGTATCAGCGGGGGGGCGGTCTCAGATACGCAGTATTTT
NA	NA	TRBV12-3/TRBV12-4	TRBJ2-7	CASSFEGRSYEQYF	TGTGCCAGCAGTTTCGAAGGGCGCTCCTACGAGCAGTACTTC
NA	NA	TRBV5-1	TRBJ1-4	CASSLAGATNEKLFF	TGCGCCAGCAGCTTGGCCGGAGCGACTAATGAAAAACTGTTTTTT
NA	NA	TRBV20-1	TRBJ1-1	CSAGERDTEAFF	TGCAGTGCCGGGGAGAGGGACACTGAAGCTTTCTTT
TRBD1	few	TRBV5-8	TRBJ1-5	CASSRTGFSNQPQHF	TGTGCCAGCAGCAGGACAGGCTTTAGCAATCAGCCCCAGCATTTT
NA	few	TRBV7-2	TRBJ2-2	CASSLGINTGELFF	TGTGCCAGCAGCTTAGGGATAAATACCGGGGAGCTGTTTTTT
TRBD2	few	TRBV5-1	TRBJ2-1	CASSLGRGSGSRPYNEQFF	TGCGCCAGCAGCCTTGGCCGGGGTAGCGGGAGTCGACCCTACAATGAGCAGTTCTTC
NA	NA	TRBV7-6	TRBJ2-2	CASRSRGPNTGELFF	TGTGCCAGCAGATCGCGGGGGCCAAACACCGGGGAGCTGTTTTTT
TRBD2	NA	TRBV5-1	TRBJ2-1	CASSQSGGANEQFF	TGCGCCAGCAGCCAGAGCGGGGGGGCCAATGAGCAGTTCTTC
TRBD2	few	TRBV7-2	TRBJ2-1	CASSFTSGGYNEQFF	TGTGCCAGCAGCTTCACTAGCGGGGGTTACAATGAGCAGTTCTTC
NA	few	TRBV2	TRBJ2-1	CASKRDYTYNEQFF	TGTGCCAGCAAGCGAGACTACACCTACAATGAGCAGTTCTTC
NA	few	TRBV5-1	TRBJ2-3	CASSPTVPSTDTQYF	TGCGCCAGCAGCCCTACGGTTCCCAGCACAGATACGCAGTATTTT
TRBD2	NA	TRBV20-1	TRBJ2-1	CSARDPKTSSGENEQFF	TGCAGTGCTAGAGACCCGAAGACTAGCAGCGGGGAGAATGAGCAGTTCTTC
NA	few	TRBV7-6	TRBJ2-3	CASSLGQRGSFTDTQYF	TGTGCCAGCAGCTTAGGACAGAGGGGGTCTTTCACAGATACGCAGTATTTT
NA	NA	TRBV29-1	TRBJ2-5	CSAATGQETQYF	TGCAGCGCTGCCACAGGGCAAGAGACCCAGTACTTC
NA	many	TRBV9	TRBJ1-6	CASSVGGIRNNSPLHF	TGTGCCAGCAGCGTAGGAGGAATCAGGAATAATTCACCCCTCCACTTT
NA	NA	TRBV20-1	TRBJ2-2	CSARYLGETGELFF	TGCAGTGCTAGATATCTGGGGGAAACCGGGGAGCTGTTTTTT
NA	NA	TRBV3-1	TRBJ1-5	CASSQADYSNQPQHF	TGTGCCAGCAGCCAAGCAGATTATAGCAATCAGCCCCAGCATTTT
TRBD1	few	TRBV12-3/TRBV12-4	TRBJ1-4	CASSPDREEKLFF	TGTGCCAGCAGTCCAGACAGGGAAGAAAAACTGTTTTTT
NA	NA	TRBV28	TRBJ1-5	CASNPTGISNQPQHF	TGTGCCAGCAACCCGACAGGAATTAGCAATCAGCCCCAGCATTTT
NA	NA	TRBV9	TRBJ2-2	CASSPMFNPNTGELFF	TGTGCCAGCAGCCCGATGTTCAACCCCAACACCGGGGAGCTGTTTTTT
TRBD1	NA	TRBV7-6	TRBJ2-5	CASSLMGTETQETQYF	TGTGCCAGCAGCCTCATGGGGACAGAGACTCAAGAGACCCAGTACTTC
TRBD1	NA	TRBV7-9	TRBJ1-2	CASSLSLRDRRYGYTF	TGTGCCAGCAGCTTAAGCCTGCGGGACAGGAGATATGGCTACACCTTC
NA	NA	TRBV7-8	TRBJ1-6	CASSSGVNTGPNSPLHF	TGTGCCAGCAGCTCCGGTGTGAACACAGGACCTAATTCACCCCTCCACTTT
TRBD2	NA	TRBV7-2	TRBJ2-1	CASSLGGRAKVEQFF	TGTGCCAGCAGCTTAGGCGGGAGGGCCAAGGTTGAGCAGTTCTTC
NA	NA	TRBV9	TRBJ2-7	CASSVEPGVSYEQYF	TGTGCCAGCAGCGTAGAACCGGGAGTGTCCTACGAGCAGTACTTC
TRBD1	few	TRBV20-1	TRBJ2-7	CSAIDRGNWDEQYF	TGCAGTGCTATCGACAGGGGGAATTGGGATGAGCAGTACTTC
TRBD2	few	TRBV7-6	TRBJ2-1	CASSFAPGLAGGTFDFEQFF	TGTGCCAGCAGCTTCGCTCCGGGACTAGCGGGGGGTACCTTTGACTTCGAGCAGTTCTTC
NA	NA	TRBV2	TRBJ2-1	CASSGSVSNEQFF	TGTGCCAGCAGTGGTTCCGTTTCGAATGAGCAGTTCTTC
NA	few	TRBV24-1	TRBJ1-5	CATSDSNNQPQHF	TGTGCCACCAGTGATTCGAACAATCAGCCCCAGCATTTT
NA	NA	TRBV4-3	TRBJ2-7	CASSQASGPSLYEQYF	TGCGCCAGCAGCCAAGCCAGCGGCCCGTCCCTCTACGAGCAGTACTTC
TRBD2	NA	TRBV3-1	TRBJ2-5	CASSQGPNSGAETQYF	TGTGCCAGCAGCCAAGGACCGAATAGCGGGGCGGAGACCCAGTACTTC
NA	NA	TRBV7-6	TRBJ2-5	CASSSRRDWTQETQYF	TGTGCCAGCAGCTCCAGGCGGGACTGGACCCAAGAGACCCAGTACTTC
NA	few	TRBV20-1	TRBJ2-3	CSASKGGPYTDTQYF	TGCAGTGCTTCCAAGGGGGGACCTTACACAGATACGCAGTATTTT
NA	few	TRBV5-6	TRBJ1-1	CASSLTGRARTEAFF	TGTGCCAGCAGCTTGACCGGGCGGGCCAGGACTGAAGCTTTCTTT
NA	few	TRBV7-9	TRBJ2-5	CASSPPGEGTQYF	TGTGCCAGCAGCCCCCCGGGAGAGGGGACCCAGTACTTC
NA	NA	TRBV7-3	TRBJ2-3	CASSLTGRGDTQYF	TGTGCCAGCAGCTTAACGGGTCGGGGGGATACGCAGTATTTT
NA	few	TRBV20-1	TRBJ1-1	CSAREGQGLSTEAFF	TGCAGTGCTAGAGAGGGTCAGGGGTTGAGCACTGAAGCTTTCTTT
NA	NA	TRBV9	TRBJ1-6	CASSVDGGVNSPLHF	TGTGCCAGCAGCGTAGATGGGGGTGTCAATTCACCCCTCCACTTT
TRBD2	few	TRBV11-2	TRBJ2-2	CASSLVLAETGELFF	TGTGCCAGCAGCTTAGTTCTAGCGGAGACCGGGGAGCTGTTTTTT
NA	many	TRBV12-3/TRBV12-4	TRBJ1-1	CASSEYKPGNTEAFF	TGTGCCAGCAGCGAATATAAACCGGGGAACACTGAAGCTTTCTTT
TRBD2	NA	TRBV5-4	TRBJ2-2	CASSGREAGSGELFF	TGTGCCAGCAGCGGACGGGAGGCCGGGTCCGGGGAGCTGTTTTTT
NA	NA	TRBV5-1	TRBJ2-1	CASSLAPSGGSYNEQFF	TGCGCCAGCAGCTTGGCCCCCTCCGGGGGATCCTACAATGAGCAGTTCTTC
NA	few	TRBV27	TRBJ2-2	CASTRLGSFITGELFF	TGTGCCAGCACGAGACTCGGGAGTTTCATTACCGGGGAGCTGTTTTTT
NA	NA	TRBV7-2	TRBJ2-3	CASSPLGSQSSTDTQYF	TGTGCCAGCAGCCCATTGGGGAGCCAATCTTCCACAGATACGCAGTATTTT
NA	NA	TRBV6-2/TRBV6-3	TRBJ2-3	CASNHGGLLKDTQYF	TGTGCCAGCAACCACGGCGGGCTTTTGAAGGATACGCAGTATTTT
NA	NA	TRBV27	TRBJ1-6	CASRSIGAEGALHF	TGTGCCAGCAGAAGTATAGGGGCCGAGGGGGCCCTCCACTTT
NA	few	TRBV29-1	TRBJ2-3	CSVGFLGSDTQYF	TGCAGCGTTGGTTTCTTAGGCTCCGATACGCAGTATTTT
NA	NA	TRBV4-2	TRBJ1-2	CASSQALAANYGYTF	TGTGCCAGCAGCCAAGCCCTGGCAGCAAACTATGGCTACACCTTC
TRBD1	many	TRBV20-1	TRBJ1-2	CSAPRTGRYGYTF	TGCAGTGCTCCTCGGACAGGGCGTTACGGCTACACCTTC
NA	NA	TRBV7-8	TRBJ2-1	CASTRRGAGPYNEQFF	TGTGCCAGCACCCGGAGGGGAGCGGGCCCCTACAATGAGCAGTTCTTC
NA	NA	TRBV11-2	TRBJ1-2	CASSPYRRGGLHGYTF	TGTGCCAGCAGCCCATACCGGAGAGGAGGCCTACATGGCTACACCTTC
NA	few	TRBV5-1	TRBJ1-1	CASSWGDGNTEAFF	TGCGCCAGCAGCTGGGGGGACGGAAACACTGAAGCTTTCTTT